This is a list of T cell receptor beta chains from one sample in a study of CD8+CD57+ T cells in acquired aplastic anemia. MiXCR, run by TCRdb on the reads, gives a single entry per CDR3 protein. Of hundreds of thousands of distinct CDR3 sequences in the sample, less than 35% were seen once. The sample taken for sequencing was sorted CD4+, CD8+, or CD8+CD57+ T cells (not recorded which) from PBMCs. Source of these receptors: a human donor with aplastic anemia. Each CDR3 is given with its conserved first and last residue.

TRBJ2-4	TRBV12-3/TRBV12-4	CASSFLGDIQYF
TRBJ1-6	TRBV10-3	CAISPQGADSPLHF
TRBJ2-2	TRBV4-1	CASSQEGSRQTNTGELFF
TRBJ2-5	TRBV25-1	CASSDRAGGLQETQYF
TRBJ2-7	TRBV27	CASSRLSRGHEQYF
TRBJ2-2	TRBV5-4	CASSLGTGWELFF
TRBJ1-2	TRBV12-3/TRBV12-4	CASSDDRGGYTF
TRBJ1-6	TRBV10-3	CAIRDGGVSYNSPLHF
TRBJ2-7	TRBV3-1	CASSQQQDSSYEQYF
TRBJ2-1	TRBV6-2/TRBV6-3	CASRSIGVGGDEQFF
TRBJ2-1	TRBV20-1	CSASGLATTYNEQFF
TRBJ1-2	TRBV7-9	CATRTGLYGYTF
TRBJ1-6	TRBV9	CASSVNRERGNSPLHF
TRBJ1-2	TRBV4-1	CASSQGVRVDYGYTF
TRBJ2-7	TRBV9	CASSVEPTASYEQYF
TRBJ1-4	TRBV25-1	CASSSLHSKGNEKLFF
TRBJ2-5	TRBV30	CAWSVRTRQETQYF
TRBJ2-5	TRBV7-2	CASSSTGGGGKETQYF
TRBJ2-5	TRBV4-2	CASSQDRSSETQYF
TRBJ1-4	TRBV27	CASRQIPGQSYDELFF
TRBJ1-1	TRBV19	CASHRAQNTEAFF
TRBJ2-4	TRBV11-2	CASSLVGSGKNIQYF
TRBJ2-7	TRBV12-3/TRBV12-4	CASALTSGVYEQYF
TRBJ1-1	TRBV2	CASDQGPTEAFF
TRBJ1-1	TRBV7-2	CASSLARRTANTEAFF
TRBJ1-1	TRBV29-1	CSVGGQENTEAFF
TRBJ1-1	TRBV12-3/TRBV12-4	CASSLVFGGTEAFF
TRBJ1-2	TRBV12-3/TRBV12-4	CASSRGGYGYTF
TRBJ2-7	TRBV10-3	CAISEYEQYF